Listed here are 24 T cell receptor beta chains from one sample, sequenced in a study of blood T cell repertoires in COVID-19. Clones were read by immunoSEQ multiplex PCR, and TCRdb kept only the in-frame ones, dropping some. Among about 270,000 clones listed, approximately 86% were seen once. The sample consisted of peripheral blood. The receptors here all came from a woman aged 60-75 years who had recovered from COVID-19.

V and J are TRBV3-1 (or the pseudogene TRBV3-2) and TRBJ2-5; D perhaps matches TRBD1 (5 bases). The CDR3 is made up of 15 amino acids. V gave up 2 bases and J gave up 4 bases, with 14 bases separating them. Germline-derived CDR1 and CDR2 are LGHDT and YNNKEL (reference sequence). The CDR3 DNA is TGTGCCAGCAGCCAATCAGGGCGGTCGTTAGAGACCCAGTACTTC. Residues: CASSQSGRSLETQYF.

The genes are TRBV9 and TRBJ1-6; D ambiguous. The CDR3 consists of 14 residues. V was shortened by 0 bases and J by 7 bases, with 8 bases between the two germline ends. Germline V lookup: CDR1 SGDLS, CDR2 YYNGEE. The CDR3 region is CASSVAPKNSPLHF. CDR3 nucleotides: TGTGCCAGCAGCGTAGCCCCTAAGAATTCACCCCTCCACTTT.

The J gene is TRBJ1-3, the V gene TRBV27; D not certain. From germline, CDR1 is MNHEY and CDR2 SMNVEV (reference sequence). This CDR3 has 14 residues. Trimming stripped 8 bases from V and 0 bases from J, with 11 bases between. The CDR3 bases are TGTGCCAGCGGGTCGAGGGCCTCTGGAAACACCATATATTTT. This codes for CASGSRASGNTIYF.

The J gene is TRBJ2-1, the V gene TRBV29-1, with 7 bases matching TRBD1. From germline, CDR1 is SQVTM and CDR2 ANQGSEA. The CDR3 has 14 residues. V was pared by 6 bases and J by 4 bases, with 9 bases of the junction left unmatched. As DNA, the CDR3 is TGCAGCGTCAAACGGGACAGAGTTTACAATGAGCAGTTCTTC. It specifies CSVKRDRVYNEQFF.

The chain uses TRBV19 and TRBJ2-5; 8 bases match TRBD1. This CDR3 spans 16 amino acids. V shed 1 base, J shed 4 bases, and the junction held 8 bases outside the gene matches. Germline V gene sequence: CDR1 LNHDA, CDR2 SQIVND (reference sequence). CDR3 coding DNA: TGTGCCAGTAGTATAGGACACCAGGGGGCCGGAGAGACCCAGTACTTC. This gives the protein CASSIGHQGAGETQYF.

The chain uses TRBV7-2 and TRBJ2-1, with 11 bases aligning to TRBD2. Trimming at V came to 2 bases and at J to 5 bases, leaving 2 bases not matched to a gene. The CDR3 totals 15 residues. Germline V CDR1 and CDR2: SGHTA, FQGNSA. The CDR3 DNA reads TGTGCCAGCAGCTTATTAGCGGGGGGGCACAATGAGCAGTTCTTC. Encoded protein: CASSLLAGGHNEQFF. Full variable domain (remainder filled in from reference TRBV7-2 and TRBJ2-1): GAGVSQSPSNKVTEKGKDVELRCDPISGHTALYWYRQSLGQGLEFLIYFQGNSAPDKSGLPSDRFSAERTGGSVSTLTIQRTQQEDSAVYLCASSLLAGGHNEQFFGPGTRLTVL.

The CDR3 nucleotides read TGTGCCAGCAGCACACAGGGGGCTCCGCACGGTGAAAAACTGTTTTTT. Translation: CASSTQGAPHGEKLFF. The chain uses TRBV5-4 and TRBJ1-4, with TRBD1 matching 9 bases. The CDR3 covers 16 residues. Germline CDR1 SGHNT, CDR2 YYREEE (reference sequence). J gave up 7 bases and V 4 bases, and 11 bases lay outside the gene matches.

V and J are TRBV19 and TRBJ1-6; TRBD1 matches 9 bases. Per the germline V gene, CDR1 is LNHDA and CDR2 is SQIVND (reference sequence). This CDR3 is built from 15 residues. The J segment lost 9 bases and the V segment lost 6 bases, leaving 9 bases of the junction unmatched. The CDR3 nucleotides read TGTGCCAGTAGGTTTACCGGGACAGGGACTTCACCCCTCCACTTT. Residues: CASRFTGTGTSPLHF.

The J gene is TRBJ1-5, the V gene TRBV19, with unresolved D. The CDR3 is 15 amino acids. Germline V CDR1 and CDR2: LNHDA, SQIVND (reference sequence). The ends were cut back, 1 base at V and 0 bases at J, with 7 bases in the middle. The CDR3: CASSIARGSNQPQHF. Here the CDR3 DNA reads TGTGCCAGTAGTATAGCGCGGGGTAGCAATCAGCCCCAGCATTTT.

This chain links TRBV7-6 with TRBJ2-4, with D perhaps TRBD1 (6 bases). The V gene's germline CDR1 is SGHVS and CDR2 FNYEAQ. Trimming stripped 8 bases from V and 1 base from J, with 9 bases between. This CDR3 comprises 13 residues. CDR3 in amino acids: CASGQGAKNIQYF. As DNA, the CDR3 is TGTGCCAGCGGCCAGGGGGCCAAAAACATTCAGTACTTC.

V is TRBV5-1 and J is TRBJ2-2, with 7 bases identical to TRBD1. V shed 6 bases and J 2 bases; nucleotides not matched to a gene: 13. CDR1 SGHRS and CDR2 YFSETQ come from the germline V gene. There are 17 residues in the CDR3. The CDR3 protein is CASIPPWGTANTGELFF. The CDR3 DNA is TGCGCCAGCATACCCCCCTGGGGGACAGCAAACACCGGGGAGCTGTTTTTT.

V usage is TRBV7-8 and J usage is TRBJ1-6; TRBD1 matches 9 bases. The CDR3 sequence is 14 residues long. V dropped 5 bases and J dropped 10; count of bases not matched to a gene: 6. CDR1 is SGHVS, CDR2 FQNEAQ, per germline. The CDR3 loop is CASSLRTGASPLHF. For the CDR3, the DNA is TGTGCCAGCAGCCTCCGGACAGGGGCGTCACCCCTCCACTTT.

V and J are TRBV9 and TRBJ1-1, with D possibly TRBD1 on 5 matching bases. The CDR3 totals 14 residues. Looked up from germline, CDR1 is SGDLS and CDR2 is YYNGEE. V lost 1 base and J 7 bases, leaving 14 bases between the germline ends. The CDR3 nucleotides read TGTGCCAGCAGCGTAACCCCGAGGGGAGGTGAAGCTTTCTTT. Its protein product is CASSVTPRGGEAFF.

The chain joins TRBV18 to TRBJ1-5; D not resolved. V lost 3 bases and J lost 4, with 7 bases in between. Germline-derived CDR1 and CDR2 are KGHSH and LQKENI. The CDR3 sequence is 13 residues long. The CDR3 sequence is CASSPSANQPQHF. The CDR3, as DNA: TGTGCCAGCTCACCTAGCGCTAATCAGCCCCAGCATTTT. Full variable domain (outside the CDR3, taken from reference TRBV18 and TRBJ1-5): NAGVMQNPRHLVRRRGQEARLRCSPMKGHSHVYWYRQLPEEGLKFMVYLQKENIIDESGMPKERFSAEFPKEGPSILRIQQVVRGDSAAYFCASSPSANQPQHFGDGTRLSIL.

V is TRBV19 and J is TRBJ1-2, with a tentative D call TRBD1 (5 bases). The V and J ends lost 5 bases and 4 bases respectively, with 8 bases between them. CDR3 size: 12 residues. Germline-derived CDR1 and CDR2 are LNHDA and SQIVND (reference sequence). The CDR3, as DNA: TGTGCCAGTAGTTCGACAGTCTATGGCTACACCTTC. Its translation: CASSSTVYGYTF.

The rearrangement joins TRBV15 to TRBJ2-7, with 8 bases identical to TRBD1. CDR3 length: 13 residues. Germline trimming cut 4 bases from V and 6 bases from J; bases unmatched to any gene: 5. The germline gives CDR1 LNHNV, CDR2 YYDKDF (reference sequence). The CDR3: CATSTGQGFEQYF. The CDR3 DNA follows: TGTGCCACCAGCACAGGACAGGGCTTCGAGCAGTACTTC.

This sequence joins TRBV6-6 and TRBJ1-4, with 9 positions matching TRBD1. The CDR3 covers 14 residues. The V and J ends lost 7 bases and 6 bases, in that order; junction bases with no gene match: 6. CDR1 and CDR2 from the germline V gene are MNHNY and SVGAGI (reference sequence). CDR3 sequence (DNA): TGTGCCAGCAACGACAGGGGGAACGATGAAAAACTGTTTTTT. Translated: CASNDRGNDEKLFF.

V and J are TRBV28 and TRBJ2-7; maybe TRBD2 (7 bases). The CDR3 runs 14 residues. The V gene's germline CDR1 is MDHEN and CDR2 SYDVKM. V was trimmed by 5 bases and J by 5 bases, leaving 16 bases between them. The CDR3 coding sequence is TGTGCCAGCAGTCATGAACGGGGGGCCAACGAGCAGTACTTC. The encoded protein is CASSHERGANEQYF.

The chain combines TRBV5-8 with TRBJ2-3; 7 bases line up with TRBD1. Germline lookup yields CDR1 SGHTS and CDR2 YDEGEE. J lost 4 bases, V lost 6 bases, and 11 bases had no gene match. This CDR3 is built from 15 residues. CDR3 coding DNA: TGTGCCAGCACCCACCGAACAGGGGCAGCAGATACGCAGTATTTT. This encodes CASTHRTGAADTQYF.

The V gene is TRBV7-3, the J gene TRBJ2-2; D is unclear. From germline, CDR1 is SGHTA and CDR2 FQGTGA. This CDR3 is built from 16 residues. Trimming shortened V by 5 bases and J by 0 bases, and 13 bases separated the two germline ends. CDR3 amino acids: CASSPEQISNTGELFF. CDR3 coding DNA: TGTGCCAGCAGCCCCGAACAGATTTCGAACACCGGGGAGCTGTTTTTT. The full variable domain, rest sourced from reference TRBV7-3 and TRBJ2-2, is GAGVSQTPSNKVTEKGKYVELRCDPISGHTALYWYRQSLGQGPEFLIYFQGTGAADDSGLPNDRFFAVRPEGSVSTLKIQRTERGDSAVYLCASSPEQISNTGELFFGEGSRLTVL.

The V gene is TRBV4-2, the J gene TRBJ2-6, with 8 bases fitting TRBD1. Germline loops: CDR1 LGHNA, CDR2 YNFKEQ. After removal of 2 bases from V and 1 base from J, the junction contained 4 bases not matched to a gene. CDR3 length: 17 amino acids. For the CDR3, the DNA is TGTGCCAGCAGCCAACGGGGACAGGCGTCTGGGGCCAACGTCCTGACTTTC. It encodes CASSQRGQASGANVLTF.

The rearrangement joins TRBV5-6 to TRBJ2-1; tentatively, D is TRBD1 (5 bases). The germline V and J ends were trimmed by 1 base and 9 bases, with 8 bases remaining between them. The germline V gene has CDR1 SGHDT and CDR2 YYEEEE. The CDR3 sequence is 12 residues long. CDR3 nucleotides: TGTGCCAGCAGCTTGTGGGGCGGTGAGCAGTTCTTC. Translation: CASSLWGGEQFF.

The chain is built from TRBV24-1 and TRBJ2-6, with D possibly TRBD2 on 5 matching bases. CDR1 KGHDR and CDR2 SFDVKD come from the germline V gene. V was clipped by 1 base and J by 3 bases, with 9 bases between them. The CDR3 has 16 residues. The CDR3 sequence: CATSDFVRGGANVLTF. Written as DNA, the CDR3 is TGTGCCACCAGTGATTTTGTTCGGGGTGGGGCCAACGTCCTGACTTTC.

V and J are TRBV5-4 and TRBJ2-5, with 16 bases identical to TRBD2. V gave up 2 bases and J gave up 4 bases; unmatched junction bases: 5. This CDR3 region has 17 residues. Per the germline V gene, CDR1 is SGHNT and CDR2 is YYREEE (reference sequence). The CDR3 region is CASSFGTSGGAGETQYF. CDR3 sequence (DNA): TGTGCCAGCAGCTTTGGGACTAGCGGGGGGGCGGGAGAGACCCAGTACTTC.